The clone carrying this TCR beta chain has more than one count but fewer than ten. Survey-level TCR beta sequencing used the immunoSEQ assay. TCRdb keeps only in-frame clones here, not all; method: immunoSEQ multiplex PCR. The data hold 45,000 to 55,000 clones, with 93% observed a single time. Germline CDR1 SEHNR, CDR2 FQNEAQ (reference sequence). Trimming removed 4 bases from V and 1 base from J; junction bases left unmatched: 8. This CDR3 spans 16 amino acids. The sequenced material came from PBMCs. This clonotype was sampled from a man in his forties with rheumatoid arthritis. The gene calls are TRBV7-9 and TRBJ2-7, with 9 bases identical to TRBD2. CDR3: CASSSTLAGTSYEQYF. CDR3 nucleotides: TGTGCCAGCAGCTCCACCCTAGCGGGAACGTCCTACGAGCAGTACTTC.